This T cell receptor beta chain appears in the sequencing data of a study of Ad26.COV2.S vaccination and SARS-CoV-2 variants. Study background: The vaccine Ad26.COV2.S was put into the muscle once, or twice with 56 days between.

Indicated treatment: 15 to 20 received Ad26.COV2.S at low or high dose, single or two shots; roughly five received placebo; per-sample allocation not given. Following the first vaccine or placebo injection, samples were taken on day 63. This Boston cohort included adults aged 18-55 years. An Ad26 vector carrying the Wuhan-strain SARS-CoV-2 spike served as the vaccine. Profiled with immunoSEQ multiplex PCR; TCRdb holds only in-frame clones, not every one. This sample has approximately 300,000 clones, with roughly 86% found just once. Overall study results and limits: Recipients of either vaccine or placebo displayed similar breadth of non-spike TCRs.

Trimming took 0 bases from V and 2 from J, leaving 9 bases between them. The CDR3 has 15 amino acids. Germline lookup yields CDR1 SGHRS and CDR2 YFSETQ. For this clone: Its antigen remains unidentified.

This sample comprised peripheral blood, obtained in a trial of Ad26.COV2.S vaccine versus placebo. The clonotype was recovered from a person aged 18-65 years who received the Ad26.COV2.S COVID-19 vaccine or a placebo. The rearrangement links TRBV5-1 to TRBJ1-3; D perhaps matches TRBD1 (6 bases). The CDR3 loop reads CASSLGSGAGNTIYF. In nucleotides, the CDR3 is TGCGCCAGCAGCTTGGGGTCAGGGGCTGGAAACACCATATATTTT.